One and the same sample provided the 32 T cell receptor beta chains below, sequenced in a study of blood T cell repertoires in COVID-19 (dated by TCRdb to the early 2020s). Libraries were prepared through the immunoSEQ multiplex PCR assay. Not all clones reach the TCRdb copy of this immuneACCESS table, which keeps in-frame sequences only. Checked studies attribute under half of the gap to unresolved V genes and leave the rest unexplained. Within this sample are 150,000 to 180,000 clones, with around 83% of them counted one time only. 12% of the sample is taken by the ten largest. Sequenced material: peripheral blood. The receptors originated from a woman aged 55-75 years with COVID-19, enrolled during active disease.

The V and J genes are TRBV11-3 and TRBJ2-1; 9 bases are shared with TRBD1. Germline CDR1 reads SGHNT; CDR2 reads YENEEA. J gave up 9 bases and V 5 bases, and 11 bases lay outside the gene matches. The CDR3 sequence is 15 residues long. The CDR3 region has the DNA TGTGCCAGCAGCCCGAGCGGGACAGGGAACCCTGAGCAGTTCTTC. This gives the protein CASSPSGTGNPEQFF.

This chain uses TRBV10-3 with TRBJ1-1; D is unclear. Germline V lookup: CDR1 ENHRY, CDR2 SYGVKD. V lost 4 bases and J lost 0, with 6 bases in between. This CDR3 region has 13 residues. CDR3 sequence reads: CAISGQVNTEAFF. The CDR3 DNA is TGTGCCATCAGTGGGCAGGTGAACACTGAAGCTTTCTTT.

This chain joins TRBV6-9 and TRBJ2-7, with 7 nucleotides matching TRBD1. The CDR3 loop spans 15 amino acids. V lost 4 bases and J lost 2; bases outside the gene matches: 8. Germline CDR1 and CDR2: MNHGY and SVAAGI. The CDR3 DNA sequence: TGTGCCAGCAGTTTCCCCCTCGGGACAGCCTACGAGCAGTACGTC. It codes for CASSFPLGTAYEQYV.

A few counts support this clone. The chain joins TRBV29-1 to TRBJ1-2; D remains ambiguous. The CDR3 is made up of 12 amino acids. The V and J ends lost 3 bases and 2 bases respectively, with 7 bases between them. Germline CDR1 reads SQVTM; CDR2 reads ANQGSEA. The CDR3 nucleotides read TGCAGCGTTGACGCCAGGAACTATGGCTACACCTTC. Encoded protein: CSVDARNYGYTF.

This chain uses TRBV3-1 (or the pseudogene TRBV3-2) with TRBJ1-2; TRBD1 matches 8 bases. The CDR3 runs 14 residues. The germline gives CDR1 LGHDT, CDR2 YNNKEL (reference sequence). V was clipped by 5 bases and J by 6 bases; unmatched bases: 8. The CDR3 DNA follows: TGTGCCAGCAGCTTTCTCCAGGGGGCGGATGGCTACACCTTC. Translation gives CASSFLQGADGYTF.

The chain links TRBV9 to TRBJ1-1; D is undetermined. Trimming shortened V by 2 bases and J by 2 bases, and 10 bases separated the two germline ends. The V gene's germline CDR1 is SGDLS and CDR2 YYNGEE. The CDR3 consists of 14 residues. CDR3 nucleotide sequence: TGTGCCAGCAGCGTGCGAGGTTTTAACACTGAAGCTTTCTTT. Its translation is CASSVRGFNTEAFF.

The chain couples TRBV25-1 to TRBJ1-3; D is unresolved. The CDR3 loop spans 17 amino acids. Germline CDR1 reads MGHDK; CDR2 reads SYGVNS. V lost 0 bases and J lost 0, with 12 bases in between. In nucleotides, the CDR3 is TGTGCCAGCAGTGAATATAGAAGTGCGAGCTCTGGAAACACCATATATTTT. As protein: CASSEYRSASSGNTIYF.

To note about this clone: Germline and junction disagree at one end, which may indicate a read error. The chain combines TRBV5-6 with TRBJ1-1, with D unresolved. The germline CDR1 and CDR2 sequences are SGHDT and YYEEEE. This CDR3 has 17 residues. The CDR3 DNA reads TGTGCCAGCGGCTTGGTAGGTGCAGGCAACATGAACACTGAAGCTTTCTTT. It specifies CASGLVGAGNMNTEAFF.

The rearrangement joins TRBV12-5 to TRBJ1-1; D remains unclear. CDR1 and CDR2 from the germline V gene are LGHNT and FRNRAP. The CDR3 runs 14 residues. V was trimmed by 1 base and J by 1 base, leaving 7 bases between them. CDR3 amino acids: CASGLGHKNTEAFF. The CDR3 DNA sequence: TGTGCTAGTGGTTTGGGGCACAAGAACACTGAAGCTTTCTTT.

This clone showed up just once. V usage is TRBV30 and J usage is TRBJ1-1, with D perhaps TRBD1 (6 bases). V lost 7 bases to trimming and J lost 2 bases, with 11 bases between them. There are 12 residues in the CDR3. The germline CDR1 and CDR2 sequences are GTSNPN and SVGIG (reference sequence). CDR3 in amino acids: CAYGQQNTEAFF. For the CDR3, the DNA is TGTGCCTATGGACAGCAAAACACTGAAGCTTTCTTT.

V gene TRBV9 combines with J gene TRBJ2-1; no clear D gene. Germline V CDR1 and CDR2: SGDLS, YYNGEE. V shed 4 bases and J shed 3 bases, with 11 bases lying between them. The CDR3 covers 14 residues. CDR3 DNA: TGTGCCAGCAGCTCCGGTACTGTCTACAATGAGCAGTTCTTC. Its translation: CASSSGTVYNEQFF.

This sequence joins TRBV3-1 (or the pseudogene TRBV3-2) and TRBJ1-5; a weak D match, TRBD1 (5 bases). V lost 3 bases, J lost 4 bases, and 13 bases lay in between. The length of the CDR3 is 15 residues. Germline V gene lookup returns CDR1 LGHDT and CDR2 YNNKEL (reference sequence). CDR3 amino acids: CASSQTGGVNQPQHF. DNA of the CDR3: TGTGCCAGCAGCCAGACGGGAGGGGTAAATCAGCCCCAGCATTTT.

The V and J genes are TRBV3-1 (or the pseudogene TRBV3-2) and TRBJ1-1; no firm D call. The CDR3 spans 14 residues. From germline, CDR1 is LGHDT and CDR2 YNNKEL (reference sequence). V dropped 3 bases and J dropped 0 bases, with 8 bases sitting between them. The CDR3 loop is CASSQWQLNTEAFF. CDR3 DNA sequence: TGTGCCAGCAGCCAGTGGCAGTTGAACACTGAAGCTTTCTTT.

This clone was observed a handful of times. J is TRBJ1-1 and V is TRBV6-1; D uncertain. Looked up from germline, CDR1 is MNHNS and CDR2 is SASEGT. The CDR3 is made up of 13 amino acids. Trimming shortened V by 1 base and J by 4 bases, and 7 bases separated the two germline ends. CDR3 DNA sequence: TGTGCCAGCAGTGAAGGTTCCGGCACTGAAGCTTTCTTT. Its protein is CASSEGSGTEAFF.

The chain is built from TRBV5-1 and TRBJ1-1; D uncertain. V gave up 3 bases and J gave up 0 bases, with 12 bases separating them. This CDR3 is built from 15 residues. Germline CDR1 reads SGHRS; CDR2 reads YFSETQ. CDR3 sequence (DNA): TGCGCCAGCAGCTCTCGGACTGACATGAACACTGAAGCTTTCTTT. The encoded protein is CASSSRTDMNTEAFF.

The gene calls are TRBV6-5 and TRBJ1-5; D unresolved. This CDR3 has 14 amino acids. CDR1 and CDR2 from the germline V gene are MNHEY and SVGAGI. V lost 2 bases and J lost 6, with 11 bases in between. The CDR3 loop reads CASSYLAEGQPQHF. DNA of the CDR3: TGTGCCAGCAGTTACCTGGCCGAGGGTCAGCCCCAGCATTTT.

The chain carries TRBV5-6 and TRBJ2-7; TRBD1 agrees at 7 bases. After removal of 4 bases from V and 1 base from J, the junction contained 14 bases not matched to a gene. The germline V gene has CDR1 SGHDT and CDR2 YYEEEE. The CDR3 contains 17 residues. The CDR3 DNA sequence: TGTGCCAGCAGCAGCAGCTTCAGGACAGGAAGGTCCTACGAGCAGTACGTC. It yields the protein CASSSSFRTGRSYEQYV.

This chain links TRBV5-4 with TRBJ1-1; no firm D call. With 5 bases removed from V and 5 bases from J, the gap between germline ends came to 13 bases. The CDR3 extends over 13 amino acids. The germline CDR1 and CDR2 sequences are SGHNT and YYREEE (reference sequence). CDR3 sequence: CASSDTAGTEAFF. DNA of the CDR3: TGTGCCAGCAGTGACACTGCGGGTACTGAAGCTTTCTTT.

The chain couples TRBV4-2 to TRBJ2-3; 10 bases align to TRBD2. Per the germline V gene, CDR1 is LGHNA and CDR2 is YNFKEQ. CDR3 length equals 18 residues. Trimming at V came to 0 bases and at J to 0 bases, leaving 6 bases not matched to a gene. The DNA of the CDR3 is TGTGCCAGCAGCCAAGATTCTAGCGGGGGCACTAGCACAGATACGCAGTATTTT. As protein: CASSQDSSGGTSTDTQYF.

This chain connects TRBV6-4 to TRBJ2-1; 11 positions match TRBD1. The CDR3 has 16 residues. Germline CDR1 reads MRHNA; CDR2 reads SNTAGT. After removal of 2 bases from V and 6 bases from J, the junction contained 6 bases not matched to a gene. The CDR3 here is CASSDPGQGASNEQFF. CDR3 in DNA: TGTGCCAGCAGTGACCCAGGACAGGGGGCCTCCAATGAGCAGTTCTTC.

The chain combines TRBV5-1 with TRBJ2-5; TRBD2 agrees at 10 bases. The V segment lost 4 bases and the J segment 4 bases; nucleotides outside the gene matches: 10. Germline CDR1 is SGHRS and CDR2 is YFSETQ. The CDR3 consists of 16 residues. The CDR3 sequence is CASSASSSGRGETQYF. CDR3 DNA: TGCGCCAGCAGCGCCAGCTCTAGCGGGAGAGGAGAGACCCAGTACTTC.

V and J are TRBV5-1 and TRBJ2-5; 9 positions match TRBD1. Germline V gives CDR1 SGHRS, CDR2 YFSETQ. The V segment lost 0 bases and the J segment 0 bases; nucleotides outside the gene matches: 6. This CDR3 is built from 17 residues. In nucleotides, the CDR3 is TGCGCCAGCAGCTTGGCACCGGGACAGGGTGACCAAGAGACCCAGTACTTC. It specifies CASSLAPGQGDQETQYF.

J is TRBJ2-5 and V is TRBV25-1; D remains ambiguous. This CDR3 spans 14 amino acids. The germline CDR1 and CDR2 sequences are MGHDK and SYGVNS. Between the trimmed V and J ends, which lost 0 bases and 7 bases, there was a span of 12 bases. DNA for the CDR3: TGTGCCAGCAGTGAATACCAACCGCCCGGGACCCAGTACTTC. Protein sequence: CASSEYQPPGTQYF.

The chain recombines TRBV9 with TRBJ2-6; weak D call: TRBD2 (5 bases). The CDR3 extends over 16 amino acids. Trimming took 0 bases from V and 0 from J, leaving 7 bases between them. Germline lookup yields CDR1 SGDLS and CDR2 YYNGEE. CDR3: CASSVGGGSGANVLTF. DNA for the CDR3: TGTGCCAGCAGCGTAGGTGGAGGCTCTGGGGCCAACGTCCTGACTTTC. The complete variable domain, with remaining parts taken from reference TRBV9 and TRBJ2-6, reads DSGVTQTPKHLITATGQRVTLRCSPRSGDLSVYWYQQSLDQGLQFLIQYYNGEERAKGNILERFSAQQFPDLHSELNLSSLELGDSALYFCASSVGGGSGANVLTFGAGSRLTVL.

With respect to this clone: Other DNA sequences in the sample encode the same CDR3. This chain uses TRBV5-8 with TRBJ1-5; 7 positions agree with TRBD1. Looked up from germline, CDR1 is SGHTS and CDR2 is YDEGEE. The CDR3 sequence is 16 residues long. Trimming at V came to 0 bases and at J to 0 bases, leaving 3 bases not matched to a gene. The CDR3 region is CASSLAGGYSNQPQHF. The CDR3 region has the DNA TGTGCCAGCAGCTTGGCAGGGGGGTATAGCAATCAGCCCCAGCATTTT.

This clone has a count of ten or more. The chain has TRBV13 and TRBJ2-5, with 7 positions matching TRBD2. V lost 2 bases and J lost 4; bases outside the gene matches: 1. Germline-derived CDR1 and CDR2 are PRHDT and FYEKMQ (reference sequence). The CDR3 runs 13 residues. CDR3 DNA sequence: TGTGCCAGCAGCTTAAGGGAGGGAGAGACCCAGTACTTC. Amino acid sequence: CASSLREGETQYF.

The gene calls are TRBV7-3 and TRBJ1-6, with D possibly being TRBD1 (5 bases). This CDR3 comprises 14 residues. V lost 2 bases and J 7 bases, leaving 9 bases between the germline ends. Germline V gene data show CDR1 as SGHTA and CDR2 as FQGTGA. CDR3 region: CASSLQGLNSPLHF. The CDR3 DNA reads TGTGCCAGCAGCTTACAGGGATTAAATTCACCCCTCCACTTT.

This chain joins TRBV19 and TRBJ1-3, with TRBD1 identical over 8 bases. The junction had 1 base not matched to a gene; V was cut back by 5 bases and J by 1 base. This CDR3 is 14 amino acids long. Germline CDR1 LNHDA, CDR2 SQIVND (reference sequence). For the CDR3, the DNA is TGTGCCAGTAGTCGGGACAGGTCTGGAAACACCATATATTTT. This gives the protein CASSRDRSGNTIYF.

This clone was observed a handful of times. CDR3 coding DNA: TGTGCCAGCAGTTTACGGGTCCCCATCGGCAATGAGCAGTTCTTC. Translating gives CASSLRVPIGNEQFF. J is TRBJ2-1 and V is TRBV27; D not certain. The CDR3 length is 15 residues. In germline, CDR1 is MNHEY, CDR2 SMNVEV (reference sequence). The germline V and J ends were trimmed by 2 bases and 6 bases, with 14 bases remaining between them.

The chain recombines TRBV2 with TRBJ2-2, with a tentative D call TRBD1 (5 bases). There are 15 residues in the CDR3. Trimming shortened V by 4 bases and J by 7 bases, and 16 bases separated the two germline ends. Germline V gene sequence: CDR1 SNHLY, CDR2 FYNNEI. The CDR3 here is CASSGPGRDGGELFF. The CDR3 DNA sequence: TGTGCCAGCAGTGGGCCGGGCAGGGATGGCGGGGAGCTGTTTTTT.

This sequence joins TRBV7-9 and TRBJ2-1; possible D gene TRBD2, 6 bases. V dropped 6 bases and J dropped 10 bases, with 16 bases sitting between them. Germline assignment: CDR1 SEHNR and CDR2 FQNEAQ (reference sequence). The CDR3 runs 13 residues. The chain's CDR3 is CASSWTNEPEQFF. Here the CDR3 DNA reads TGTGCCAGCAGTTGGACTAACGAACCGGAGCAGTTCTTC.

The chain combines TRBV12-3 or TRBV12-4 with TRBJ1-2; no clear D. The CDR3 sequence is 12 residues long. V was shortened by 7 bases and J by 3 bases, with 9 bases between the two germline ends. The CDR3 loop is CASTKGDYGYTF. CDR3 nucleotide sequence: TGTGCCAGCACTAAGGGAGACTATGGCTACACCTTC.